This entry lists 21 T cell receptor beta chains sequenced from one sample in a study of T-cell reconstitution after alpha-beta-depleted transplantation in children. Unique molecular identifiers tagged the TCRbeta library. TCRdb used MiXCR to reprocess the PCR reads, holding one entry per CDR3 protein. The sample has around 380,000 distinct CDR3 sequences, about a tenth seen once; the top ten hold over 4.5%. Material: PBMCs from the stem cell graft donor, obtained from the stem cell graft. Receptor source: a human donor who donated a stem cell graft to a child with acute myeloid leukemia.

This sequence joins TRBV12-3 or TRBV12-4 and TRBJ2-1; a weak D match, TRBD1 (5 bases). V lost 7 bases and J lost 0, with 10 bases in between. This CDR3 region has 14 residues. The CDR3 DNA reads TGTGCCAGCACCAGGGCGAGCTCCTACAATGAGCAGTTCTTC. Amino acids: CASTRASSYNEQFF.

Remarks on this clonotype: Sequence at one end of the junction differs from germline and may be a read error. The V call is TRBV12-3 or TRBV12-4, the J call TRBJ2-1; 9 bases match TRBD1. The CDR3 extends over 15 amino acids. The chain's CDR3 is CASSPDRGNYDEQFF. The CDR3 coding sequence is TGTGCCAGCAGTCCCGACAGGGGGAACTACGATGAGCAGTTCTTC.

The chain carries TRBV9 and TRBJ2-1; 14 bases are shared with TRBD2. The J segment lost 8 bases and the V segment lost 4 bases, leaving 8 bases of the junction unmatched. This CDR3 is 16 amino acids long. Germline CDR1 SGDLS, CDR2 YYNGEE. CDR3 nucleotide sequence: TGTGCCAGCAGCTCCGGGACTAGCGGGAGAGGGGATGAGCAGTTCTTC. Translating it yields CASSSGTSGRGDEQFF.

There are a few counts of this clonotype. The chain joins TRBV4-1 to TRBJ1-5, with D unresolved. Trimming removed 5 bases from V and 7 bases from J, with 15 bases in between. The CDR3 totals 14 residues. The germline V gene encodes CDR1 MGHRA and CDR2 YSYEKL. The CDR3 nucleotides are TGCGCCAGCAGCTCCAACAGAGGAGGCCAGCCCCAGCATTTT. This encodes CASSSNRGGQPQHF.

A few counts support this clonotype. The chain employs TRBV5-1 and TRBJ2-5; D unresolved. CDR1 is SGHRS, CDR2 YFSETQ, per germline. This CDR3 spans 13 amino acids. The V gene lost 4 bases and the J gene lost 4 bases, with 11 bases spanning the gap. This CDR3 reads CASSPTLVETQYF. As DNA, the CDR3 is TGCGCCAGCAGCCCGACCTTGGTAGAGACCCAGTACTTC. The whole variable domain, filled in from reference TRBV5-1 and TRBJ2-5, reads KAGVTQTPRYLIKTRGQQVTLSCSPISGHRSVSWYQQTPGQGLQFLFEYFSETQRNKGNFPGRFSGRQFSNSRSEMNVSTLELGDSALYLCASSPTLVETQYFGPGTRLLVL.

V is TRBV15 and J is TRBJ2-6; D might be TRBD1 or TRBD2, each matching 6 bases. This CDR3 has 17 residues. Germline V gives CDR1 LNHNV, CDR2 YYDKDF (reference sequence). Trimming pared 0 bases from V and 3 bases from J, leaving 12 bases between. Here the CDR3 reads CATSRDRGAYGANVLTF. CDR3 coding DNA: TGTGCCACCAGCAGAGATAGGGGGGCGTATGGGGCCAACGTCCTGACTTTC.

This chain uses TRBV20-1 with TRBJ1-5; 7 bases match TRBD1. Trimming removed 6 bases from V and 6 bases from J; junction bases left unmatched: 8. Germline lookup yields CDR1 DFQATT and CDR2 SNEGSKA (reference sequence). The CDR3 length is 13 residues. CDR3 DNA: TGCAGTGCCGCGCCAGGGGGGCTTCAGCCCCAGCATTTT. Its translation is CSAAPGGLQPQHF.

This clonotype was seen repeatedly, ten times or more. The V gene is TRBV10-3, the J gene TRBJ2-7, with TRBD1 matching 10 bases. The CDR3 length is 14 residues. Germline V CDR1 and CDR2: ENHRY, SYGVKD. The V segment lost 5 bases and the J segment 5 bases; nucleotides outside the gene matches: 6. The CDR3: CAISIAGTGDEQYF. CDR3 DNA: TGTGCCATCAGTATTGCCGGGACAGGGGACGAGCAGTACTTC.

This clonotype has more than one count but fewer than ten. A much larger clone differs from this one at a single base, so this may be a read error. V gene TRBV12-3 or TRBV12-4 combines with J gene TRBJ1-1; tentative D call: TRBD1 (5 bases). V lost 5 bases, J lost 1 base, and 8 bases lay in between. CDR3 length: 13 residues. CDR3 sequence (DNA): TGTGCCAGCAGTCAACAGGAGAACACTGAAGCTTTCTTT. Translation: CASSQQENTEAFF.

This clonotype was seen at least ten times. The chain couples TRBV4-1 to TRBJ2-2; no reliable D call. V lost 1 base and J lost 0, with 3 bases in between. The CDR3 runs 14 residues. Germline loops: CDR1 MGHRA, CDR2 YSYEKL. The CDR3 DNA is TGCGCCAGCAGCCAAGTATCGAACACCGGGGAGCTGTTTTTT. Its protein is CASSQVSNTGELFF.

This clonotype occurred many times. This chain uses TRBV11-2 with TRBJ2-3; 9 positions match TRBD2. This CDR3 is 18 amino acids long. The germline CDR1 and CDR2 sequences are SGHAT and FQNNGV. The ends lost 1 base at V and 0 bases at J; junction bases unmatched: 8. Here the CDR3 DNA reads TGTGCCAGCAGCTTAGTCCTAGCGGGACCAACTAGCACAGATACGCAGTATTTT. This codes for CASSLVLAGPTSTDTQYF.

The CDR3 spells CASSPQNRGKANEKLFF. The DNA for the CDR3 is TGTGCCAGCTCACCACAGAACAGGGGGAAAGCTAATGAAAAACTGTTTTTT. This chain links TRBV18 with TRBJ1-4; 8 bases line up with TRBD1. J gave up 3 bases and V 1 base, and 7 bases lay outside the gene matches. The CDR3 sequence is 17 residues long. Looked up from germline, CDR1 is KGHSH and CDR2 is LQKENI.

This clonotype has more than one count but fewer than ten. The chain carries TRBV20-1 and TRBJ2-1; D gene unclear. CDR3 size: 16 residues. Trimming took off 0 bases at V and 0 bases at J, with 12 bases between the two ends. The V gene's germline CDR1 is DFQATT and CDR2 SNEGSKA (reference sequence). The CDR3: CSARDLGESSYNEQFF. The CDR3 nucleotides read TGCAGTGCTAGAGATTTGGGCGAGAGCTCCTACAATGAGCAGTTCTTC.

The CDR3 sequence: CSATRGTSGRDGETQYF. CDR3 in DNA: TGCAGTGCCACCAGGGGGACTAGCGGGAGGGATGGGGAGACCCAGTACTTC. This chain links TRBV20-1 with TRBJ2-5; 16 nucleotides align to TRBD2. J was trimmed by 5 bases and V by 6 bases; bases with no gene match: 12. This CDR3 region has 17 residues. CDR1 and CDR2 from the germline V gene are DFQATT and SNEGSKA (reference sequence).

The CDR3 region has the DNA TGCAGCGTTCAGCGGGGGGACTACAATGAGCAGTTCTTC. Translating gives CSVQRGDYNEQFF. The chain couples TRBV29-1 to TRBJ2-1; the match to TRBD2 covers 9 bases. Germline lookup yields CDR1 SQVTM and CDR2 ANQGSEA. After removal of 5 bases from V and 3 bases from J, the junction contained 2 bases not matched to a gene. The CDR3 totals 13 residues.

The rearrangement links TRBV6-5 to TRBJ2-1; weak D call: TRBD1 (6 bases). Germline V gene sequence: CDR1 MNHEY, CDR2 SVGAGI. The ends were cut back, 2 bases at V and 6 bases at J, with 14 bases in the middle. The CDR3 runs 15 residues. CDR3 loop: CASSYDQGSPNEQFF. CDR3 sequence (DNA): TGTGCCAGCAGTTACGACCAGGGGTCCCCCAATGAGCAGTTCTTC.

This clonotype was counted a few times. This chain joins TRBV6-2 or TRBV6-3 and TRBJ2-2; D not resolved. Germline V gives CDR1 MNHEY, CDR2 SVGEGT. The CDR3 has 15 amino acids. V was pared by 0 bases and J by 1 base, with 6 bases between. CDR3 in DNA: TGTGCCAGCAGTTACTCGTCAGAGAACACCGGGGAGCTGTTTTTT. This encodes CASSYSSENTGELFF.

This clonotype turned up a few times. This chain uses TRBV5-1 with TRBJ1-1, with 12 nucleotides matching TRBD1. This CDR3 region has 14 residues. Germline CDR1 and CDR2: SGHRS and YFSETQ. The ends lost 4 bases at V and 4 bases at J; junction bases unmatched: 2. CDR3 loop: CASSPGQGATEAFF. The CDR3 nucleotides read TGCGCCAGCAGCCCGGGACAGGGGGCCACTGAAGCTTTCTTT.

Here the CDR3 DNA reads TGTGCCAGCAGCTCCCCCGTGAACGGGAGATGCTACAATGAGCAGTTCTTC. It specifies CASSSPVNGRCYNEQFF. The rearrangement joins TRBV21-1 to TRBJ2-1; the D call TRBD1 from the table was never checked on the DNA. TRBV21-1 represents a pseudogene. This CDR3 has 17 amino acids.

This clonotype was recorded a few times. This rearrangement joins TRBV6-1 to TRBJ1-1, with TRBD1 matching 9 bases. V was pared by 8 bases and J by 1 base, with 8 bases of the junction left unmatched. This CDR3 has 15 residues. Germline CDR1 MNHNS, CDR2 SASEGT. The CDR3 DNA reads TGTGCCAGCGGTACAGGGGGCAGGGCGAACACTGAAGCTTTCTTT. Translating it yields CASGTGGRANTEAFF.

This clonotype was recorded at least ten times. The gene calls are TRBV21-1 and TRBJ1-2. TRBV21-1 is deemed a pseudogene. The length of the CDR3 is 14 residues. Here the CDR3 reads CASSKEKEQEGYTF. The CDR3 DNA sequence: TGTGCCAGCAGCAAAGAAAAGGAGCAGGAGGGCTACACCTTC.